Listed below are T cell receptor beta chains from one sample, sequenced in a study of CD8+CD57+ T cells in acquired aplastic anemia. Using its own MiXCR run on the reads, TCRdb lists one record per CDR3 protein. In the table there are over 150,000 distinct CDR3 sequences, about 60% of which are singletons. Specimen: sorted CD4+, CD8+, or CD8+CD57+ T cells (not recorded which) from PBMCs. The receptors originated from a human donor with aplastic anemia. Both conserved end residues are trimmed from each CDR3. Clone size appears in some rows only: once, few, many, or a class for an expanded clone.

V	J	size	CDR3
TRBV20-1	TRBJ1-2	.	SARGVPEGYGYT
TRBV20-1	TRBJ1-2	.	SGSWEYGYT
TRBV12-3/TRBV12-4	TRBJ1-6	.	ASSPYRVGSYNSPLH
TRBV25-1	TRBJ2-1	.	ASSEWEGRVAYNEQF
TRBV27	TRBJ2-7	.	ASSLDSSGSYEQY
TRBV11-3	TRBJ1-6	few	ASSLDLNSPLH
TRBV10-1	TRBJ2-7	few	ARRGGSSYEQY
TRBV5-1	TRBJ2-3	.	ASSLNSGRSDTQY
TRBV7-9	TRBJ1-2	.	ASSLGTGVVSYGYT
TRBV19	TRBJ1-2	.	ASSPRGDSFYGYT
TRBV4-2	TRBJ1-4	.	ASSLEKGEKLF
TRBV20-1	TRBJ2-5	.	SANLEDRPLRETQY
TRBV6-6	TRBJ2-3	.	ASSPTSSGGLTDTQY
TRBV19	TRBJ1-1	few	ASSMIAGGTNEAF
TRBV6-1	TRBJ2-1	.	ASSDLGVAEYNEQF
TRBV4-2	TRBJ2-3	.	ASSQWSADTQY
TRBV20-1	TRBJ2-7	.	SARGQGAREQY
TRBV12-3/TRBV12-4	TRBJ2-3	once	ASSLGDGTDTQY
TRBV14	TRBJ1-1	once	ASSRGGGQTEAF
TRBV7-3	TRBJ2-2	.	ASSLNRAAINTGELF
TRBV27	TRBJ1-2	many	ASSSGQIYGYT
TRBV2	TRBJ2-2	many	APRTGEKLF
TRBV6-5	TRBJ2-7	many	ASSFGATYEQY
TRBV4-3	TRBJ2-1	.	ASSQDRAQYNEQF
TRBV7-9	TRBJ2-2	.	ASSVRDIRAGELF
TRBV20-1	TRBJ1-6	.	SARDRVGGNSPLH
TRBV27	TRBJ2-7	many	ATARQEFNEQY
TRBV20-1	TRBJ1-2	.	SARREPGQGTGGGGYT
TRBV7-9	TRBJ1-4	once	ASSLEAPTNEKLF
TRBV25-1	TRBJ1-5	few	ASWCPSQGSNQPQH
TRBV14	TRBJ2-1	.	ASSRTGLSTYNEQF
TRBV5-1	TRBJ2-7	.	ASSPNSQGQQY
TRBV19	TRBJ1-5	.	ASSPNRVLQPQH
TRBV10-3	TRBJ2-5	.	AISEGARETQY
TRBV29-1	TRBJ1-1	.	SVGRKEAF
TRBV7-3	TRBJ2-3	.	ASSVRLAGAVDTQY
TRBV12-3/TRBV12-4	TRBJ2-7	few	ASSTPSSYEQY